The 32 T cell receptor beta chains presented below share a single source sample, sequenced in a study of STAT5B mutations in CD4+ large granular lymphocyte leukemia. This table comes from immunoSEQ multiplex PCR, and its TCRdb copy is limited to in-frame clones, with some not included. The sample contains over 45,000 clones, under 80% of which appear only once. Sequencing used CD4+ T cells from blood buffy coats. These TCRs come from a human donor in good health.

J is TRBJ1-1 and V is TRBV10-2, with D uncertain. Germline CDR1 WSHSY, CDR2 SAAADI. CDR3 length: 14 amino acids. Trimming pared 0 bases from V and 0 bases from J, leaving 5 bases between. In DNA, the CDR3 is TGCGCCAGCAGTGAGTCGCAGATGAACACTGAAGCTTTCTTT. Translated, it gives CASSESQMNTEAFF.

The chain carries TRBV29-1 and TRBJ1-1; 7 nucleotides match TRBD1. Germline lookup yields CDR1 SQVTM and CDR2 ANQGSEA. The CDR3 extends over 13 amino acids. As DNA, the CDR3 is TGCAGACTGGGGGAGGGGGCTGACACTGAAGCTTTCTTT. It codes for CRLGEGADTEAFF. The variable domain in full, completed from reference TRBV29-1 and TRBJ1-1, reads SAVISQKPSRDICQRGTSLTIQCQVDSQVTMMFWYRQQPGQSLTLIATANQGSEATYESGFVIDKFPISRPNLTFSTLTVSNMSPEDSSIYLCRLGEGADTEAFFGQGTRLTVV.

This clone was seen only a few times. The CDR3, as DNA: TGTGCCAGCAGCTCGGGGCTGACAGGGGAAAAACTGTTTTTT. It yields the protein CASSSGLTGEKLFF. The genes are TRBV7-9 and TRBJ1-4, with 7 positions matching TRBD1. The CDR3 has 14 residues. The germline gives CDR1 SEHNR, CDR2 FQNEAQ (reference sequence). V was clipped by 4 bases and J by 8 bases; unmatched bases: 7.

V gene TRBV28 combines with J gene TRBJ1-1; TRBD1 matches 7 bases. After removal of 4 bases from V and 6 bases from J, the junction contained 8 bases not matched to a gene. CDR3 size: 14 residues. Germline V lookup: CDR1 MDHEN, CDR2 SYDVKM. The CDR3 protein is CASSSTNRGPEAFF. The CDR3 bases are TGTGCCAGCAGTTCCACGAACAGGGGACCTGAAGCTTTCTTT.

The chain couples TRBV5-1 to TRBJ1-1; D uncertain. The V end was cut by 0 bases, the J end by 1 base, with 10 bases between. Germline lookup yields CDR1 SGHRS and CDR2 YFSETQ. CDR3 length: 15 amino acids. In DNA, the CDR3 is TGCGCCAGCAGCTTGGATTCACAGCAGAACACTGAAGCTTTCTTT. It specifies CASSLDSQQNTEAFF.

The chain recombines TRBV2 with TRBJ2-3, with D tentatively TRBD2 (5 bases). Trimming took 4 bases from V and 4 from J, leaving 12 bases between them. The germline V gene encodes CDR1 SNHLY and CDR2 FYNNEI. This CDR3 contains 14 residues. The CDR3 nucleotides read TGTGCCAGCAGTGCTATACTAGTATCAGATACGCAGTATTTT. Its protein product is CASSAILVSDTQYF.

The V call is TRBV30, the J call TRBJ2-5, with D perhaps matching TRBD2 (5 bases). CDR3 length: 13 residues. With 4 bases removed from V and 5 bases from J, the gap between germline ends came to 14 bases. The V gene's germline CDR1 is GTSNPN and CDR2 SVGIG (reference sequence). The DNA for the CDR3 is TGTGCCTGGAATCCTACTAGTCGGGAGACCCAGTACTTC. Protein product: CAWNPTSRETQYF. Based on the CDR3 plus reference TRBV30 and TRBJ2-5, the full variable domain is SQTIHQWPATLVQPVGSPLSLECTVEGTSNPNLYWYRQAAGRGLQLLFYSVGIGQISSEVPQNLSASRPQDRQFILSSKKLLLSDSGFYLCAWNPTSRETQYFGPGTRLLVL.

The chain combines TRBV7-8 with TRBJ2-7, with D perhaps matching TRBD1 (5 bases). The CDR3 runs to 13 residues. Trimming left V 5 bases short and J 3 bases short, with 11 bases between. CDR1 and CDR2 (germline): SGHVS, FQNEAQ. The CDR3 reads CASSMGRFYEQYF. CDR3 in DNA: TGTGCCAGCAGCATGGGGCGGTTCTACGAGCAGTACTTC.

This clone has just one count. The V and J genes are TRBV15 and TRBJ2-7; D remains ambiguous. CDR1 is LNHNV, CDR2 YYDKDF, per germline (reference sequence). This CDR3 comprises 14 residues. The germline V and J ends were trimmed by 1 base and 2 bases, with 9 bases remaining between them. CDR3 sequence reads: CATSRGAIPYEQYV. In DNA, the CDR3 is TGTGCCACCAGCAGAGGGGCTATACCCTACGAGCAGTACGTC.

The rearrangement uses TRBV4-2 and TRBJ1-1, with D hard to call. From germline, CDR1 is LGHNA and CDR2 YNFKEQ. The CDR3 is made up of 13 amino acids. Trimming left V 4 bases short and J 3 bases short, with 9 bases between. CDR3 nucleotides: TGTGCCAGCAGCCGATCAGGCGACACTGAAGCTTTCTTT. Protein: CASSRSGDTEAFF.

CDR3 sequence: CASSEYEQYF. CDR3 coding DNA: TGTGCCAGCAGTGAGTACGAGCAGTACTTC. The rearrangement links TRBV6-1 to TRBJ2-7; no definite D call. Germline CDR1 reads MNHNS; CDR2 reads SASEGT. The CDR3 is 10 amino acids. The ends were cut back, 3 bases at V and 4 bases at J, with 1 base in the middle.

The chain recombines TRBV7-2 with TRBJ1-1; D unclear. Germline CDR1 reads SGHTA; CDR2 reads FQGNSA. V was pared by 2 bases and J by 1 base, with 5 bases between. The CDR3 length is 13 residues. The CDR3 region is CASSLKANTEAFF. The CDR3 DNA sequence: TGTGCCAGCAGCTTAAAAGCGAACACTGAAGCTTTCTTT.

V is TRBV5-1 and J is TRBJ2-1; the D is unclear. Germline lookup yields CDR1 SGHRS and CDR2 YFSETQ. The CDR3 has 12 amino acids. V lost 0 bases to trimming and J lost 6 bases, with 4 bases between them. The CDR3 here is CASSLDLNEQFF. The CDR3, as DNA: TGCGCCAGCAGCTTGGACCTCAATGAGCAGTTCTTC.

This rearrangement joins TRBV10-3 to TRBJ2-2; D unresolved. V lost 2 bases, J lost 0 bases, and 4 bases lay in between. The length of the CDR3 is 14 residues. The germline V gene has CDR1 ENHRY and CDR2 SYGVKD. The CDR3 DNA reads as TGTGCCATCAGTGAGGCAGCGAACACCGGGGAGCTGTTTTTT. As protein: CAISEAANTGELFF.

V is TRBV27 and J is TRBJ2-7; D assignment may be TRBD1 or TRBD2 (6 bases each). The CDR3 runs 15 residues. Trimming took 4 bases from V and 1 from J, leaving 14 bases between them. The germline V gene encodes CDR1 MNHEY and CDR2 SMNVEV (reference sequence). The CDR3 spells CASSSTGGGSYEQYF. The CDR3 coding sequence is TGTGCCAGCAGTTCCACAGGAGGGGGGTCCTACGAGCAGTACTTC.

V is TRBV18 and J is TRBJ2-1; D is tentatively TRBD1 or TRBD2 (5 bases each). Germline V gene data show CDR1 as KGHSH and CDR2 as LQKENI. This CDR3 is built from 15 residues. Trimming cost V 5 bases and J 5 bases, with 16 bases left between them. The CDR3, as DNA: TGTGCCAGCTCAATTCGGGACCAGGCCAACAATGAGCAGTTCTTC. Its translation: CASSIRDQANNEQFF.

This clone was detected a few times. The rearrangement uses TRBV18 and TRBJ2-1, with a tentative D call TRBD2 (6 bases). Germline CDR1 and CDR2: KGHSH and LQKENI. V lost 0 bases to trimming and J lost 6 bases, with 15 bases between them. The CDR3 runs to 16 residues. This CDR3 reads CASSPPLGSRGNEQFF. In DNA, the CDR3 is TGTGCCAGCTCACCACCATTAGGATCGCGGGGCAATGAGCAGTTCTTC.

The chain has TRBV5-4 and TRBJ1-2; D is undetermined. This CDR3 contains 13 residues. With 3 bases removed from V and 0 bases from J, the gap between germline ends came to 6 bases. The germline V gene encodes CDR1 SGHNT and CDR2 YYREEE (reference sequence). In DNA form, the CDR3 reads TGTGCCAGCAGCTACGACACTAACTATGGCTACACCTTC. This sequence encodes CASSYDTNYGYTF.

V usage is TRBV14 and J usage is TRBJ1-1; D is uncertain. This CDR3 has 13 residues. V lost 2 bases to trimming and J lost 6 bases, with 10 bases between them. Germline CDR1 and CDR2: SGHDN and FVKESK. The CDR3, as DNA: TGTGCCAGCAGCCAAACCAGTTTGGCTGAAGCTTTCTTT. It encodes CASSQTSLAEAFF.

The rearrangement joins TRBV5-5 to TRBJ2-5; 8 bases fit TRBD2. The CDR3 is made up of 16 amino acids. The trim removed 4 bases at V and 2 bases at J, leaving 10 bases unmatched. The germline gives CDR1 SGHKS, CDR2 YYEKEE (reference sequence). This CDR3 is CASSPKVAGRQETQYF. For the CDR3, the DNA is TGTGCCAGCAGCCCTAAAGTAGCGGGGCGACAAGAGACCCAGTACTTC.

The chain joins TRBV6-5 to TRBJ1-1; no clear D. Germline lookup yields CDR1 MNHEY and CDR2 SVGAGI. Trimming stripped 6 bases from V and 0 bases from J, with 8 bases between. CDR3 length: 13 amino acids. CDR3 sequence: CASRRVMNTEAFF. In nucleotides, the CDR3 is TGTGCCAGCAGAAGGGTAATGAACACTGAAGCTTTCTTT.

The rearrangement links TRBV7-8 to TRBJ2-5; 14 nucleotides agree with TRBD2. The CDR3 contains 17 residues. After removal of 1 base from V and 2 bases from J, the junction contained 3 bases not matched to a gene. Germline-derived CDR1 and CDR2 are SGHVS and FQNEAQ. In nucleotides, the CDR3 is TGTGCCAGCAGCTTAGGCGGGACTAGCGGGGGACAAGAGACCCAGTACTTC. The encoded protein is CASSLGGTSGGQETQYF. The whole variable domain, filled in from reference TRBV7-8 and TRBJ2-5, reads GAGVSQSPRYKVAKRGQDVALRCDPISGHVSLFWYQQALGQGPEFLTYFQNEAQLDKSGLPSDRFFAERPEGSVSTLKIQRTQQEDSAVYLCASSLGGTSGGQETQYFGPGTRLLVL.

This clone has more than one count but fewer than ten. Other DNA sequences in the sample encode the same CDR3. The CDR3 DNA is TGTGCCAGCAGCTTAGGGACTTATGGCTACACCTTC. It specifies CASSLGTYGYTF. This chain links TRBV7-9 with TRBJ1-2; D is ambiguous. Between the trimmed V and J ends, which lost 1 base and 5 bases, there was a span of 5 bases. This CDR3 is 12 amino acids long. Germline V lookup: CDR1 SEHNR, CDR2 FQNEAQ (reference sequence). Supplemented by reference TRBV7-9 and TRBJ1-2, the full variable domain reads DTGVSQNPRHKITKRGQNVTFRCDPISEHNRLYWYRQTLGQGPEFLTYFQNEAQLEKSRLLSDRFSAERPKGSFSTLEIQRTEQGDSAMYLCASSLGTYGYTFGSGTRLTVV.

This clone occurred a few times. CDR3 protein: CASSLEGIANQPQHF. DNA of the CDR3: TGCGCCAGCAGCTTGGAAGGCATAGCCAATCAGCCCCAGCATTTT. The chain recombines TRBV5-1 with TRBJ1-5; D not certain. Trimming stripped 0 bases from V and 3 bases from J, with 10 bases between. The germline gives CDR1 SGHRS, CDR2 YFSETQ. This CDR3 comprises 15 residues.

This sequence joins TRBV19 and TRBJ2-5, with D unclear. This CDR3 has 15 amino acids. The germline V gene has CDR1 LNHDA and CDR2 SQIVND (reference sequence). V lost 1 base, J lost 5 bases, and 14 bases lay in between. The CDR3 nucleotides read TGTGCCAGTAGTATAGGTGTGAAAGCACGGGAGACCCAGTACTTC. It codes for CASSIGVKARETQYF.

The chain uses TRBV5-1 and TRBJ1-2, with 7 bases identical to TRBD1. V lost 4 bases, J lost 6 bases, and 6 bases stayed unmatched. The V gene's germline CDR1 is SGHRS and CDR2 YFSETQ. The CDR3 runs 13 residues. The CDR3 region is CASSVHRGDGYTF. As DNA, the CDR3 is TGCGCCAGCAGCGTACACAGGGGTGATGGCTACACCTTC.

In nucleotides, the CDR3 is TGTGCCAGCAGTGAAGCGCTTGGGGAGACCTACGAGCAGTACGTC. This gives the protein CASSEALGETYEQYV. The gene calls are TRBV6-1 and TRBJ2-7, with D possibly matching TRBD2 (5 bases). This CDR3 has 15 amino acids. V shed 0 bases and J shed 2 bases, with 11 bases lying between them. CDR1 is MNHNS and CDR2 is SASEGT in the germline V gene.

This clone was detected a few times. V and J are TRBV28 and TRBJ1-5, with 7 bases lining up with TRBD1. The CDR3 covers 16 residues. The germline V gene has CDR1 MDHEN and CDR2 SYDVKM. V lost 6 bases and J lost 0; bases outside the gene matches: 8. The CDR3 region has the DNA TGTGCCAGCAGCCGGGACAGATTATATAGCAATCAGCCCCAGCATTTT. Protein product: CASSRDRLYSNQPQHF.

As concerns this clone: The same CDR3 arises from other DNA sequences in this sample as well. The chain recombines TRBV19 with TRBJ1-5; D gene ambiguous. In germline, CDR1 is LNHDA, CDR2 SQIVND (reference sequence). This CDR3 spans 14 amino acids. The V end was cut by 6 bases, the J end by 2 bases, with 11 bases between. CDR3 sequence: CASSSTWGNQPQHF. Here the CDR3 DNA reads TGTGCCAGTAGCTCCACGTGGGGCAATCAGCCCCAGCATTTT.

The rearrangement joins TRBV6-5 to TRBJ1-2; D is perhaps TRBD1 (5 bases). CDR1 MNHEY and CDR2 SVGAGI come from the germline V gene. This CDR3 region has 14 residues. V was cut by 4 bases and J by 3 bases, with 12 bases left in between. CDR3 nucleotide sequence: TGTGCCAGCAGTTTCCGGGGGACGGACTATGGCTACACCTTC. Protein product: CASSFRGTDYGYTF.

This chain links TRBV7-9 with TRBJ1-3; D gene uncertain. V shed 4 bases and J shed 4 bases, with 11 bases lying between them. CDR1 SEHNR and CDR2 FQNEAQ come from the germline V gene (reference sequence). The CDR3 loop spans 14 amino acids. The CDR3 sequence is CASSSVFGGNTIYF. CDR3 sequence (DNA): TGTGCCAGCAGCTCCGTGTTCGGGGGAAACACCATATATTTT.

The chain has TRBV7-3 and TRBJ2-5, with unresolved D. From germline, CDR1 is SGHTA and CDR2 FQGTGA. The CDR3 loop spans 13 amino acids. V dropped 2 bases and J dropped 1 base, with 5 bases sitting between them. The CDR3 loop reads CASSLSPQETQYF. DNA for the CDR3: TGTGCCAGCAGCTTATCCCCCCAAGAGACCCAGTACTTC.